This TCR beta chain was found in a study of blood T cell repertoires in COVID-19. Method: immunoSEQ multiplex PCR; TCRdb's copy keeps in-frame clones and lacks some. The sample includes 30,000 to 40,000 clones, about 91% of them seen just once. V lost 6 bases, J lost 4 bases, and 19 bases lay in between. This CDR3 comprises 17 residues. Germline CDR1 is LNHDA and CDR2 is SQIVND (reference sequence). The sample comprised peripheral blood. The source of this sequence is a woman aged 25 to 45 in a cohort sampled during active COVID-19. V usage is TRBV19 and J usage is TRBJ1-6; D is possibly TRBD1 (5 bases). The CDR3 nucleotides are TGTGCCAGTAGGTCCCCTCCCGGGACTCAGTATAATTCACCCCTCCACTTT. Residues: CASRSPPGTQYNSPLHF.